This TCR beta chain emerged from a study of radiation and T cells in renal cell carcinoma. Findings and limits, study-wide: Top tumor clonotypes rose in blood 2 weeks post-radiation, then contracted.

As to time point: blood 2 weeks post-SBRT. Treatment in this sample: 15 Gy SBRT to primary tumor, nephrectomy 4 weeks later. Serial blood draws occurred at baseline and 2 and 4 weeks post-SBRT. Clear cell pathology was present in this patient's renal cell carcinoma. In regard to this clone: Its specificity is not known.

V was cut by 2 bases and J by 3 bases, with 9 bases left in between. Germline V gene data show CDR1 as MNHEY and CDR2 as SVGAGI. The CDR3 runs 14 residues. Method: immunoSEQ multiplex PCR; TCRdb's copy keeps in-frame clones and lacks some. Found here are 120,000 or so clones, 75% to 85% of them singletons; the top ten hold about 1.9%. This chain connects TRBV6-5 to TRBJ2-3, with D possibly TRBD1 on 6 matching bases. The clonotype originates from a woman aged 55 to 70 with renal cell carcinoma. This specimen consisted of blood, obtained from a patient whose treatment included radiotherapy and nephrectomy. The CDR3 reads CASSYDRLTDTQYF. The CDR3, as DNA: TGTGCCAGCAGTTACGACAGGCTAACAGATACGCAGTATTTT.